This is a list of T cell receptor beta chains from one sample in a study of OX40 agonist ivuxolimab in advanced cancers. The data were produced by immunoSEQ multiplex PCR, yet TCRdb's version contains in-frame clones alone and is incomplete. Altogether about 76,000 clones are present, roughly 85% being singletons, with the ten largest covering approximately 0.61%. The material was CD4+ or CD8+ T cells sorted from blood, obtained in a trial of the OX40 agonist ivuxolimab. The receptors were sampled from an adult with an advanced solid tumor such as melanoma, head and neck, liver or kidney cancer. The CDR3 runs from the conserved cysteine through the conserved F or W. The D gene is left open where the match is weak. A row's size may be missing; if present it is once, few, many or a size class.

TRBV6-5,.,.,TRBJ1-2,TGTGCCAGCAGTTCCGCCGGGACTGATTATGGCTACACCTTC,CASSSAGTDYGYTF
TRBV18,.,.,TRBJ2-2,TGTGCCAGCTCCCCCCCCTACGGTTCGAGCACCGGGGAGCTGTTTTTT,CASSPPYGSSTGELFF
TRBV10-3,.,.,TRBJ2-1,TGTGCCATCAGTGTACTTCCCAGTGAGCAGTTCTTC,CAISVLPSEQFF
TRBV6-5,TRBD1,few,TRBJ1-2,TGTGCCAGCAGTTACCGAGGACAGGGAAACTATGGCTACACCTTC,CASSYRGQGNYGYTF
TRBV5-4,.,.,TRBJ2-3,TGTGCCAGCAGCTTGGTATTAACAGATACGCAGTATTTT,CASSLVLTDTQYF
TRBV7-7,TRBD1,.,TRBJ2-5,TGTGCCAGCAGCCCAGGGGGCCAAGAGACCCAGTACTTC,CASSPGGQETQYF
TRBV18,TRBD1,.,TRBJ2-1,TGTGCCAGCTCACCACCGAGGGGGCGGAATGAGCAGTTCTTC,CASSPPRGRNEQFF
TRBV5-6,.,.,TRBJ1-2,TGTGCCAGCAGCGCGGACAGAAGAAGGGGCTACACCTTC,CASSADRRRGYTF
TRBV7-6,.,once,TRBJ2-6,TGTGCCAGCAGCTCGAGGGGGGACTCTGGGGCCAACGTCCTGACTTTC,CASSSRGDSGANVLTF
TRBV27,.,.,TRBJ1-5,TGTGCCAGCAGTGCGAGGGTCTATAGCAATCAGCCCCAGCATTTT,CASSARVYSNQPQHF
TRBV2,.,.,TRBJ1-2,TGTGCCAGTAGGCGGAACTATGGCTACACCTTC,CASRRNYGYTF
TRBV4-3,TRBD1,.,TRBJ2-1,TGCGCCAGCAGCCAAGATTGGGGGGCTAAGCTTTACAGGGGGTCTTACAATGAGCAGTTCTTC,CASSQDWGAKLYRGSYNEQFF
TRBV30,.,.,TRBJ1-2,TGTGCCTGGACCCGGGGCGAGGGGAGGGGTGGCTACACCTTC,CAWTRGEGRGGYTF
TRBV6-5,TRBD1,.,TRBJ2-7,TGTGCCAGCAGTTACGGGGACAGGGGGCGAAGGGAGCAGTACTTC,CASSYGDRGRREQYF
TRBV7-2,TRBD1,.,TRBJ1-3,TGTGCCAGCAGCCGCGGGACAGGGTTTAACACCATATATTTT,CASSRGTGFNTIYF
TRBV11-2,TRBD1,.,TRBJ2-5,TGTGCCAGCACCCATAGAGGACAGGTGCGAGAGACCCAGTACTTC,CASTHRGQVRETQYF
TRBV4-1,TRBD1,.,TRBJ2-5,TGCGCCAGCAGCCACGACAGGGGCGTTAGGGAGACCCAGTACTTC,CASSHDRGVRETQYF
TRBV4-3,TRBD1,.,TRBJ1-4,TGCGCCAGCAGCCACTACGGGACAGGGGGGTATGAAAAACTGTTTTTT,CASSHYGTGGYEKLFF
TRBV18,.,.,TRBJ1-2,TGTGCCAGCTCACCGACCGGGTCGAACTATGGCTACACCTTC,CASSPTGSNYGYTF
TRBV11-2,.,.,TRBJ1-5,TGTGCCAGCAGCTTAGAGCCGGGTTGGAATCAGCCCCAGCATTTT,CASSLEPGWNQPQHF
TRBV7-2,.,.,TRBJ2-5,TGTGCCAGCAGCTTAGTGGGAGAGACCCAGTACTTC,CASSLVGETQYF
TRBV4-1,.,.,TRBJ2-3,TGCGCCAGCAGCCAAGATAGGCTGGCTAGCACAGATACGCAGTATTTT,CASSQDRLASTDTQYF
TRBV7-2,.,.,TRBJ2-5,TGTGCCAGCAGCTCTCCGGCAGGGGGGGCCAAAGAGACCCAGTACTTC,CASSSPAGGAKETQYF
TRBV2,.,once,TRBJ1-2,TGTGCCAGCAGCCCGGGGTCCTGGGGCTACACCTTC,CASSPGSWGYTF
TRBV7-9,.,.,TRBJ1-1,TGTGCCAGCAGCTTCTCTGGGAGGGGCACTGAAGCTTTCTTT,CASSFSGRGTEAFF
TRBV30,.,few,TRBJ1-5,TGTGCCTGGAGTGTAGCCCCGAATCAGCCCCAGCATTTT,CAWSVAPNQPQHF
TRBV2,.,.,TRBJ2-5,TGTGCCAGCAGTTGGGGGGGCCAAGGGGAGACCCAGTACTTC,CASSWGGQGETQYF
TRBV6-5,.,.,TRBJ1-4,TGTGCCAGCAGCGACAGAAGGGCAAATGAAAAACTGTTTTTT,CASSDRRANEKLFF
TRBV7-2,.,.,TRBJ2-3,TGTGCCAGCAGCTATTTGACAGTCACAGATACGCAGTATTTT,CASSYLTVTDTQYF
TRBV6-5,.,.,TRBJ2-2,TGTGCCAGCAGTTGGGACTCCTTGGGGGAGCTGTTTTTT,CASSWDSLGELFF
TRBV27,.,once,TRBJ1-1,TGTGCCAGCACCTCCGAAGCTTTCTTT,CASTSEAFF
TRBV15,.,few,TRBJ2-3,TGTGCCACCAGCAGAGAGGTAACACCAAGAGTCACAGATACGCAGTATTTT,CATSREVTPRVTDTQYF
TRBV10-3,.,.,TRBJ1-1,TGTGCCATCAGTGAGAGAGGGGCCCGGACTGAAGCTTTCTTT,CAISERGARTEAFF